Listed below are T cell receptor beta chains from one sample, sequenced in a study of blood T cell repertoires in COVID-19. TCRdb keeps only in-frame clones here, not all; method: immunoSEQ multiplex PCR. The sample has some 110,000 clones, 81% seen once. Sequences were obtained from peripheral blood. Every receptor here comes from an older man with acute or convalescent COVID-19. Both conserved end residues are part of each CDR3. The order of the fields is J gene, V gene, clone size, CDR3 protein. For some rows the clone size is stated as once, few or many, or as a class when expanded; others skip it.

j_gene: TRBJ1-2; v_gene: TRBV6-1; abundance: .; CDR3aa: CASSESRSYGYTF
j_gene: TRBJ2-7; v_gene: TRBV5-4; abundance: .; CDR3aa: CASSPGGQYEQYF
j_gene: TRBJ2-7; v_gene: TRBV28; abundance: .; CDR3aa: CASSPPGKQYF
j_gene: TRBJ1-3; v_gene: TRBV12-5; abundance: .; CDR3aa: CASGLGQGRNTIYF
j_gene: TRBJ2-3; v_gene: TRBV6-1; abundance: .; CDR3aa: CASSEARVFGTDTQYF
j_gene: TRBJ1-5; v_gene: TRBV27; abundance: .; CDR3aa: CASRSTGSDRQPQHF
j_gene: TRBJ1-2; v_gene: TRBV28; abundance: few; CDR3aa: CASSLTGTGGRSYGYTF
j_gene: TRBJ2-1; v_gene: TRBV3-1/TRBV3-2; abundance: .; CDR3aa: CASSREGGDEQFF
j_gene: TRBJ2-5; v_gene: TRBV11-2; abundance: .; CDR3aa: CASSGGPKETQYF
j_gene: TRBJ1-5; v_gene: TRBV2; abundance: .; CDR3aa: CASSARQNSNQPQHF
j_gene: TRBJ1-1; v_gene: TRBV27; abundance: .; CDR3aa: CASRGTGRLEAFF
j_gene: TRBJ2-3; v_gene: TRBV29-1; abundance: .; CDR3aa: CSARRLAGVSDTQYF
j_gene: TRBJ2-7; v_gene: TRBV28; abundance: .; CDR3aa: CASGSGWPGQYF
j_gene: TRBJ1-3; v_gene: TRBV28; abundance: .; CDR3aa: CASRSLRGPGNTIYF
j_gene: TRBJ1-6; v_gene: TRBV27; abundance: .; CDR3aa: CASRQRNSPLHF
j_gene: TRBJ2-2; v_gene: TRBV25-1; abundance: few; CDR3aa: CASRREGRNTGELFF
j_gene: TRBJ2-3; v_gene: TRBV10-1; abundance: .; CDR3aa: CASSGQVTDTQYF
j_gene: TRBJ2-7; v_gene: TRBV4-2; abundance: once; CDR3aa: CASSLRGRDLSYEQYF
j_gene: TRBJ2-6; v_gene: TRBV6-5; abundance: .; CDR3aa: CASSLGSSGANVLTF
j_gene: TRBJ1-2; v_gene: TRBV19; abundance: .; CDR3aa: CASSIPGLPSNYGYTF
j_gene: TRBJ1-1; v_gene: TRBV6-5; abundance: .; CDR3aa: CASSYSTRGRTEAFF
j_gene: TRBJ2-7; v_gene: TRBV28; abundance: once; CDR3aa: CASSFTGTAYEQYF
j_gene: TRBJ1-1; v_gene: TRBV5-1; abundance: .; CDR3aa: CASSYDSNTEAFF
j_gene: TRBJ2-1; v_gene: TRBV18; abundance: .; CDR3aa: CASSRLAEPYNEQFF
j_gene: TRBJ1-5; v_gene: TRBV27; abundance: .; CDR3aa: CASSLREANQPQHF
j_gene: TRBJ1-1; v_gene: TRBV11-3; abundance: .; CDR3aa: CASSLSGVNTEAFF
j_gene: TRBJ2-3; v_gene: TRBV28; abundance: .; CDR3aa: CASSTGGTDTQYF
j_gene: TRBJ1-1; v_gene: TRBV6-1; abundance: .; CDR3aa: CASSEAGAPRDTEAFF
j_gene: TRBJ1-3; v_gene: TRBV10-3; abundance: .; CDR3aa: CAISLTGSGNTIYF
j_gene: TRBJ1-5; v_gene: TRBV28; abundance: once; CDR3aa: CASRVGQGGQPQHF